This T cell receptor (beta chain) was obtained from a study of post-analysis software for immune sequencing data. As for the study in general: The patients showed relapsing-remitting, secondary progressive and progressive-relapsing multiple sclerosis courses. Study-level points and caveats: Under F measure analysis, samples from one preparation batch co-clustered strongly. A handful of TRBV segments appeared more often in patients than in controls, and TRBV5-6, TRBV5-1 and TRBV20-1 were among these. A significant reduction in normalized Chao1 diversity was observed in multiple sclerosis patients versus controls.

cDNA libraries of TCR beta carried unique molecular identifiers. TCRdb used MiXCR to reprocess the PCR reads, holding one entry per CDR3 protein. The sample holds approximately 570,000 distinct CDR3 sequences, 44% seen once. Of note for this clonotype: Its antigen remains unknown. This may come from a read error, since a much larger clone is one base off.

This CDR3 has 13 residues. Germline CDR1 is MNHEY and CDR2 is SVGAGI. The source material was blood. The sequence was collected from a girl between 10 and 17 years old with multiple sclerosis. The chain employs TRBV6-5 and TRBJ2-1; D possibly corresponds to TRBD2 (5 bases). The CDR3 sequence is CANSYYGVHEQFF. The CDR3 region has the DNA TGTGCCAACAGTTATTACGGGGTCCATGAGCAGTTCTTC.